Shown below are 15 T cell receptor beta chains from a single sample sequenced in a study of OX40 agonist ivuxolimab in advanced cancers. Receptor amplification or capture employed the immunoSEQ multiplex PCR assay. What TCRdb holds here is the immuneACCESS table cut down to in-frame rearrangements. Part of the clones is not present; checked against another copy, under half of the missing clones reflect an unresolved V gene, and the others are unexplained. The sample contains 70,000 to 80,000 clones, around nine tenths of them found a single time. The ten largest clones add up to about 5.5% of the sample. The input for sequencing was CD4+ or CD8+ T cells sorted from blood, taken in a trial of the OX40 agonist ivuxolimab. The receptors were sampled from an adult with an advanced solid tumor such as melanoma, head and neck, liver or kidney cancer.

This clone appeared a single time. The V gene is TRBV19, the J gene TRBJ1-3, with 7 bases fitting TRBD1. The germline V gene encodes CDR1 LNHDA and CDR2 SQIVND (reference sequence). CDR3 length: 16 amino acids. The V and J ends lost 3 bases and 0 bases, in that order; junction bases with no gene match: 5. CDR3 region: CASSIPTGRSGNTIYF. CDR3 nucleotides: TGTGCCAGTAGTATCCCGACAGGGCGCTCTGGAAACACCATATATTTT.

V and J are TRBV19 and TRBJ2-3; no clear D. With 7 bases removed from V and 4 bases from J, the gap between germline ends came to 12 bases. Germline V gene sequence: CDR1 LNHDA, CDR2 SQIVND (reference sequence). This CDR3 contains 13 residues. DNA of the CDR3: TGTGCCAGTACCTATACGGCCGCAGATACGCAGTATTTT. This encodes CASTYTAADTQYF.

The chain employs TRBV11-2 and TRBJ1-3, with 8 bases matching TRBD1. The germline CDR1 and CDR2 sequences are SGHAT and FQNNGV. The CDR3 has 16 amino acids. The V segment lost 5 bases and the J segment 4 bases; nucleotides outside the gene matches: 10. The CDR3 DNA sequence: TGTGCCAGCAGCCCGGGGACAGGCCTTAGGGGAAACACCATATATTTT. This encodes CASSPGTGLRGNTIYF.

The rearrangement uses TRBV5-4 and TRBJ2-7, with D possibly called TRBD1 or TRBD2 (7 bases each). Germline V gives CDR1 SGHNT, CDR2 YYREEE (reference sequence). The CDR3 has 15 amino acids. V dropped 0 bases and J dropped 3 bases, with 13 bases sitting between them. Written as DNA, the CDR3 is TGTGCCAGCAGCTTGGGGCAGGGGGACTACTACGAGCAGTACTTC. This translates into CASSLGQGDYYEQYF.

V gene TRBV7-6 combines with J gene TRBJ1-1; D gene ambiguous. In germline, CDR1 is SGHVS, CDR2 FNYEAQ. V shed 3 bases and J shed 1 base, with 6 bases lying between them. The CDR3 totals 13 residues. The CDR3 region is CASSFVENTEAFF. The CDR3 nucleotides read TGTGCCAGCAGCTTCGTAGAGAACACTGAAGCTTTCTTT.

V is TRBV19 and J is TRBJ2-2; D not certain. This CDR3 region has 14 residues. Trimming took off 0 bases at V and 4 bases at J, with 6 bases between the two ends. From germline, CDR1 is LNHDA and CDR2 SQIVND (reference sequence). Written as DNA, the CDR3 is TGTGCCAGTAGTATAGATCAGAGCACCGGGGAGCTGTTTTTT. This encodes CASSIDQSTGELFF.

The rearrangement joins TRBV4-3 to TRBJ1-4; no definite D call. The CDR3 spans 13 residues. In germline, CDR1 is LGHNA, CDR2 YSLEER. Trimming left V 1 base short and J 8 bases short, with 8 bases between. The CDR3 coding sequence is TGCGCCAGCAGCCAAGGGGCGGGGGAAAAACTGTTTTTT. Residues: CASSQGAGEKLFF.

This chain joins TRBV5-4 and TRBJ2-7; 7 bases match TRBD1. CDR1 SGHNT and CDR2 YYREEE come from the germline V gene (reference sequence). After removal of 3 bases from V and 1 base from J, the junction contained 1 base not matched to a gene. This CDR3 is built from 13 residues. CDR3 protein: CASSWDRSYEQYF. DNA of the CDR3: TGTGCCAGCAGCTGGGACAGATCCTACGAGCAGTACTTC.

This chain joins TRBV30 and TRBJ1-1; 9 bases match TRBD1. CDR3 length: 16 amino acids. The V segment lost 4 bases and the J segment 0 bases; nucleotides outside the gene matches: 9. In germline, CDR1 is GTSNPN, CDR2 SVGIG (reference sequence). CDR3 nucleotides: TGTGCCTGGAATATAGGACAGGGGATTATGAACACTGAAGCTTTCTTT. Its translation: CAWNIGQGIMNTEAFF.

This clone was seen just once. V and J are TRBV5-6 and TRBJ1-1; D is uncertain. Germline CDR1 is SGHDT and CDR2 is YYEEEE. V lost 0 bases, J lost 1 base, and 10 bases lay in between. This CDR3 has 15 residues. The CDR3 nucleotides are TGTGCCAGCAGCTTGGTGAGGGCCCGGAACACTGAAGCTTTCTTT. Protein sequence: CASSLVRARNTEAFF.

The chain employs TRBV27 and TRBJ1-1, with 7 nucleotides matching TRBD1. The CDR3 has 13 amino acids. With 8 bases clipped from V and 6 bases from J, the junction kept 9 bases outside the gene matches. From germline, CDR1 is MNHEY and CDR2 SMNVEV (reference sequence). The CDR3 loop reads CASHRQGNSEAFF. CDR3 nucleotide sequence: TGTGCCAGCCATAGACAGGGTAACTCTGAAGCTTTCTTT.

The chain combines TRBV7-2 with TRBJ2-7; 9 positions agree with TRBD1. V gave up 3 bases and J gave up 4 bases; unmatched junction bases: 4. CDR1 SGHTA and CDR2 FQGNSA come from the germline V gene. CDR3 size: 14 residues. Here the CDR3 reads CASSFMTGGYEQYF. DNA of the CDR3: TGTGCCAGCAGCTTCATGACAGGGGGGTACGAGCAGTACTTC.

This clone was found once. The chain combines TRBV11-2 with TRBJ1-1; 7 positions match TRBD1. The CDR3 extends over 15 amino acids. Looked up from germline, CDR1 is SGHAT and CDR2 is FQNNGV. Germline trimming cut 2 bases from V and 6 bases from J; bases unmatched to any gene: 9. The CDR3 region has the DNA TGTGCCAGCAGCTTATCAACAGGGGCGCAGTCTGAAGCTTTCTTT. Encoded protein: CASSLSTGAQSEAFF.

The chain links TRBV5-1 to TRBJ2-7; no clear D. Germline V gene sequence: CDR1 SGHRS, CDR2 YFSETQ. V lost 0 bases and J lost 4, with 14 bases in between. CDR3 length: 15 residues. The CDR3: CASSLGNGRRYEQYF. As DNA, the CDR3 is TGCGCCAGCAGCTTGGGAAACGGCAGGAGATACGAGCAGTACTTC.

The rearrangement uses TRBV6-1 and TRBJ1-1, with unresolved D. There are 14 residues in the CDR3. The germline V gene has CDR1 MNHNS and CDR2 SASEGT. Trimming shortened V by 1 base and J by 5 bases, and 11 bases separated the two germline ends. The CDR3 bases are TGTGCCAGCAGTGAAGACAGTCTAAGAACTGAAGCTTTCTTT. Translated, it gives CASSEDSLRTEAFF.